These 15 T cell receptor beta chains came from one sample sequenced in a study of read filtering for tumor transcriptome and immune sequencing (dated by TCRdb to about 2020). Sequencing took place on an Illumina HiSeq 4000. Starting from around 420 ng RNA, TCR libraries were constructed with the Immunoverse kit using molecular barcoded adaptors that cover the alpha/delta and beta/gamma chains. TCRdb ran its own pipeline on the public reads, namely fastp trimming at Q25 and MiXCR clone calling, and kept in-frame beta chains. Rows are unified per CDR3 protein, each entry keeping the most common DNA and genes. Counted in this sample were tens of thousands of distinct CDR3 sequences; about 19% of them appeared once. The ten largest account for more than 13% of the sample. The sequenced material came from a population of CD138-negative cells sorted from bone marrow. Taken with the paper, the label for cell subset or site translates to: bone marrow mononuclear cells depleted of CD138+ plasma/myeloma cells by negative magnetic selection. The receptors come from a donor aged 40 or older with multiple myeloma.

This clonotype was counted at least ten times. This chain uses TRBV6-6 with TRBJ1-5; 11 nucleotides align to TRBD1. Germline V gene lookup returns CDR1 MNHNY and CDR2 SVGAGI (reference sequence). Trimming removed 7 bases from V and 6 bases from J; junction bases left unmatched: 11. The CDR3 totals 16 residues. The CDR3 DNA is TGTGCCAGCACCCGAGGGGAGGACAGGGGGCGTCAGCCCCAGCATTTT. It encodes CASTRGEDRGRQPQHF.

This clonotype turned up a few times. V gene TRBV7-3 combines with J gene TRBJ2-7; no clear D. Per the germline V gene, CDR1 is SGHTA and CDR2 is FQGTGA. Trimming left V 5 bases short and J 4 bases short, with 18 bases between. The CDR3 has 15 residues. The CDR3: CASSINHGPTYEQYF. CDR3 bases: TGTGCCAGCAGCATAAACCACGGGCCAACATACGAGCAGTACTTC.

By proportion, this clonotype is medium-sized. The chain has TRBV5-5 and TRBJ2-1; 14 bases align to TRBD2. Germline CDR1 reads SGHKS; CDR2 reads YYEKEE (reference sequence). V trimming: 4 bases; J trimming: 6 bases; junction bases outside the gene matches: 9. The CDR3 totals 17 residues. The CDR3 loop reads CASSTGGGTSGSNEQFF. The CDR3 DNA reads as TGTGCCAGCAGCACCGGGGGGGGGACTAGCGGGAGCAATGAGCAGTTCTTC.

In regard to this clonotype: A much larger clone is a single base away; this may be a read error. This sequence joins TRBV28 and TRBJ2-7; 8 bases map to TRBD2. Trimming removed 6 bases from V and 6 bases from J; junction bases left unmatched: 13. CDR3 length: 15 residues. Per germline, CDR1 MDHEN and CDR2 SYDVKM. The CDR3 DNA sequence: TGTGCCAGCAGCCCAGGACTAGCTAGGGCTTCCGAGCAGTACTTC. Protein: CASSPGLARASEQYF. Together with reference TRBV28 and TRBJ2-7, the CDR3 gives the full variable domain: DVKVTQSSRYLVKRTGEKVFLECVQDMDHENMFWYRQDPGLGLRLIYFSYDVKMKEKGDIPEGYSVSREKKERFSLILESASTNQTSMYLCASSPGLARASEQYFGPGTRLTVT.

This clonotype has a count of ten or more. The chain carries TRBV24-1 and TRBJ2-1; 7 bases map to TRBD1. Germline-derived CDR1 and CDR2 are KGHDR and SFDVKD. The CDR3 extends over 17 amino acids. J gave up 0 bases and V 4 bases, and 8 bases lay outside the gene matches. CDR3 coding DNA: TGTGCCACCAGTGACTACGAAGGGGGCAGCTCCTACAATGAGCAGTTCTTC. Protein: CATSDYEGGSSYNEQFF.

This clonotype was counted a few times. This may be a read error, as it is one base from a much larger clone. V gene TRBV6-1 combines with J gene TRBJ2-2, with D tentatively TRBD1 (6 bases). Trimming pared 6 bases from V and 9 bases from J, leaving 17 bases between. Germline assignment: CDR1 MNHNS and CDR2 SASEGT. This CDR3 has 14 residues. The CDR3 nucleotides read TGTGCCAGCAGGGTTCAGACAGGATCCCGGGAGCTGTTTTTT. Translating gives CASRVQTGSRELFF.

A word on this clonotype: A read error is the likely source, as a far larger clone sits one nucleotide away. The rearrangement joins TRBV6-6 to TRBJ2-1, with D unclear. Trimming cost V 5 bases and J 10 bases, with 15 bases left between them. Germline-derived CDR1 and CDR2 are MNHNY and SVGAGI (reference sequence). This CDR3 is 13 amino acids long. As DNA, the CDR3 is TGTGCCAGCAGTGCCGTTCGGCGAGACGAGCAGTTCTTC. Translated: CASSAVRRDEQFF.

This clonotype has at least ten counts. The chain employs TRBV27 and TRBJ2-7, with 9 bases identical to TRBD1. V was clipped by 6 bases and J by 5 bases; unmatched bases: 8. Germline V gene sequence: CDR1 MNHEY, CDR2 SMNVEV (reference sequence). The CDR3 has 14 residues. The CDR3 DNA is TGTGCCAGCAGGCCCCGGGACAGGGTGCACGAGCAGTACTTC. Residues: CASRPRDRVHEQYF.

This clonotype was detected many times. The chain recombines TRBV29-1 with TRBJ2-1, with TRBD2 identical over 10 bases. Germline assignment: CDR1 SQVTM and CDR2 ANQGSEA. The CDR3 has 15 amino acids. With 7 bases clipped from V and 5 bases from J, the junction kept 11 bases outside the gene matches. The DNA for the CDR3 is TGCAGCGCCGCCAAAGGAGCGGGAGGGGACAATGAGCAGTTCTTC. Translated, it gives CSAAKGAGGDNEQFF.

Notes on this clonotype: Possible read error: a much larger clone is one base away. This chain links TRBV7-9 with TRBJ1-2, with a tentative D call TRBD1 (5 bases). CDR1 and CDR2 (germline): SEHNR, FQNEAQ (reference sequence). The CDR3 spans 15 residues. CDR3 in amino acids: CASSREGTFNFGYTF. The CDR3 nucleotides are TGTGCCAGCAGTCGTGAGGGGACTTTTAACTTTGGCTACACCTTC.

This clonotype was recorded at least ten times. The chain has TRBV20-1 and TRBJ1-4; 7 nucleotides match TRBD1. The CDR3 is made up of 13 amino acids. Germline V gene sequence: CDR1 DFQATT, CDR2 SNEGSKA (reference sequence). J was trimmed by 7 bases and V by 5 bases; bases with no gene match: 7. CDR3 DNA: TGCAGTGCTGTCACAGGGGACGGTGAAAAACTGTTTTTT. Its protein is CSAVTGDGEKLFF.

This clonotype was counted between two and nine times. The chain uses TRBV7-6 and TRBJ2-1; D uncertain. Trimming cost V 2 bases and J 7 bases, with 6 bases left between them. Germline CDR1 SGHVS, CDR2 FNYEAQ. This CDR3 is 12 amino acids long. The CDR3 region is CASSLNENEQFF. As DNA, the CDR3 is TGTGCCAGCAGCTTAAACGAAAATGAGCAGTTCTTC.

V usage is TRBV5-1 and J usage is TRBJ2-7; TRBD1 is a possible D gene (5 bases). In germline, CDR1 is SGHRS, CDR2 YFSETQ. Trimming cost V 2 bases and J 3 bases, with 12 bases left between them. The CDR3 runs 14 residues. DNA of the CDR3: TGCGCCAGCAGCTTCATATCTAGGGGCTACGAGCAGTACTTC. Amino acid sequence: CASSFISRGYEQYF.

This clonotype was seen ten or more times. The CDR3 DNA sequence: TGTGCCATCAGCAGAGGGTCCCAGGGGGCCCACTCTGGGGCCAACGTCCTGACTTTC. Translating it yields CAISRGSQGAHSGANVLTF. The rearrangement joins TRBV10-3 to TRBJ2-6, with 8 bases fitting TRBD1. The CDR3 totals 19 residues. J gave up 0 bases and V 6 bases, and 13 bases lay outside the gene matches. Germline CDR1 is ENHRY and CDR2 is SYGVKD.

This clonotype was seen ten or more times. The chain recombines TRBV20-1 with TRBJ2-1; a weak D match, TRBD1 (6 bases). The CDR3 length is 11 residues. Germline-derived CDR1 and CDR2 are DFQATT and SNEGSKA (reference sequence). V was shortened by 4 bases and J by 7 bases, with 8 bases between the two germline ends. The DNA of the CDR3 is TGCAGTGCTAAGAGGGGGAATGAGCAGTTCTTC. Its translation is CSAKRGNEQFF.